The next 30 T cell receptor beta chains were all read from a single sample in a study of control samples from healthy donors and cancer patients. Here immunoSEQ multiplex PCR was the method, and the copy in TCRdb shows in-frame clones only, minus some. The sample has around 71,000 clones; 90% are singletons. Material for sequencing was PBMCs. These receptors came from a woman in her forties or fifties with colorectal cancer.

This clone was seen once. The rearrangement uses TRBV3-1 (or the pseudogene TRBV3-2) and TRBJ2-3; the match to TRBD2 covers 14 bases. Trimming took 1 base from V and 8 from J; bases not matched to a gene: 11. The V gene's germline CDR1 is LGHDT and CDR2 YNNKEL (reference sequence). CDR3 size: 18 residues. The CDR3 sequence is CASSQAPPGLAGEGTQYF. The CDR3 coding sequence is TGTGCCAGCAGCCAAGCCCCCCCGGGACTAGCGGGGGAGGGTACGCAGTATTTT.

The chain is built from TRBV29-1 and TRBJ2-5; 13 bases agree with TRBD2. The germline V gene has CDR1 SQVTM and CDR2 ANQGSEA. CDR3 size: 15 residues. V lost 3 bases, J lost 9 bases, and 10 bases stayed unmatched. In DNA form, the CDR3 reads TGCAGCGTTGACCTTGGGACTAGCGGGATCCGGCCCCAGTACTTC. Translated, it gives CSVDLGTSGIRPQYF.

The chain carries TRBV6-6 and TRBJ1-3; the D gene is possibly TRBD1 (5 bases). Germline assignment: CDR1 MNHNY and CDR2 SVGAGI (reference sequence). V was cut by 5 bases and J by 0 bases, with 14 bases left in between. The CDR3 length is 16 residues. The DNA for the CDR3 is TGTGCCAGCAGTCGGGACCGGGGAAACTCTGGAAACACCATATATTTT. Translating it yields CASSRDRGNSGNTIYF.

This clone is medium-sized by share. V is TRBV7-9 and J is TRBJ1-2; no clear D. The V gene's germline CDR1 is SEHNR and CDR2 FQNEAQ (reference sequence). The CDR3 consists of 12 residues. Trimming took 3 bases from V and 4 from J, leaving 6 bases between them. CDR3 region: CASSFGSYGYTF. The CDR3 DNA reads as TGTGCCAGCAGCTTTGGGAGCTATGGCTACACCTTC.

CDR3 protein: CASAGIGTDTQYF. The CDR3 bases are TGTGCCAGCGCGGGAATTGGCACAGATACGCAGTATTTT. The rearrangement links TRBV5-6 to TRBJ2-3; weak D call: TRBD2 (6 bases). The CDR3 sequence is 13 residues long. V shed 7 bases and J shed 1 base, with 10 bases lying between them. Per the germline V gene, CDR1 is SGHDT and CDR2 is YYEEEE.

The chain links TRBV27 to TRBJ2-2; tentative D call: TRBD1 (5 bases). Trimming pared 3 bases from V and 6 bases from J, leaving 11 bases between. The CDR3 has 14 residues. Germline lookup yields CDR1 MNHEY and CDR2 SMNVEV (reference sequence). The CDR3 protein is CASSFWQGPGELFF. The CDR3 DNA sequence: TGTGCCAGCAGTTTTTGGCAGGGCCCCGGGGAGCTGTTTTTT.

The chain is built from TRBV19 and TRBJ1-1, with D maybe TRBD1 (5 bases). CDR1 LNHDA and CDR2 SQIVND come from the germline V gene (reference sequence). Deletions cut 3 bases from V and 0 bases from J, with 17 bases between. The CDR3 covers 17 residues. The CDR3 loop is CASSMWTSSRMNTEAFF. CDR3 DNA: TGTGCCAGTAGTATGTGGACATCCTCAAGGATGAACACTGAAGCTTTCTTT.

The chain couples TRBV6-1 to TRBJ1-4; D uncertain. CDR1 is MNHNS, CDR2 SASEGT, per germline. The CDR3 runs to 15 residues. The V end was cut by 2 bases, the J end by 8 bases, with 15 bases between. CDR3 amino acids: CASSEFSLLPEKLFF. In nucleotides, the CDR3 is TGTGCCAGCAGTGAATTCAGCCTCCTTCCCGAAAAACTGTTTTTT.

This CDR3 reads CAWSLNTGELFF. The CDR3 DNA is TGTGCCTGGAGTTTAAACACCGGGGAGCTGTTTTTT. The rearrangement joins TRBV30 to TRBJ2-2; D is ambiguous. The V and J ends lost 2 bases and 2 bases respectively, with 3 bases between them. CDR1 and CDR2 from the germline V gene are GTSNPN and SVGIG (reference sequence). The length of the CDR3 is 12 residues.

The chain carries TRBV6-1 and TRBJ2-7, with TRBD1 as a possible D gene (6 bases). Between the trimmed V and J ends, which lost 3 bases and 4 bases, there was a span of 16 bases. This CDR3 comprises 15 residues. Germline lookup yields CDR1 MNHNS and CDR2 SASEGT. The CDR3 sequence: CASSDTGTLSYEQYF. The DNA of the CDR3 is TGTGCCAGCAGTGATACCGGGACACTGTCTTACGAGCAGTACTTC.

The chain is built from TRBV5-6 and TRBJ2-6; TRBD1 or TRBD2 may be the D gene (5 bases each). Deletions cut 3 bases from V and 2 bases from J, with 18 bases between. The CDR3 sequence is 18 residues long. Germline CDR1 reads SGHDT; CDR2 reads YYEEEE. The CDR3, as DNA: TGTGCCAGCAGCTGGGGGAAGGGCGGGCTAACTGGGGCCAACGTCCTGACTTTC. This gives the protein CASSWGKGGLTGANVLTF.

This clone came up once. The rearrangement links TRBV5-6 to TRBJ2-1; TRBD2 aligns across 8 bases. The germline V gene has CDR1 SGHDT and CDR2 YYEEEE. The J segment lost 5 bases and the V segment lost 3 bases, leaving 7 bases of the junction unmatched. This CDR3 spans 15 amino acids. As DNA, the CDR3 is TGTGCCAGCAGCTCCTTGGCGGGAGGAAACAATGAGCAGTTCTTC. Translation gives CASSSLAGGNNEQFF.

V usage is TRBV7-8 and J usage is TRBJ2-1; D is tentatively TRBD1 or TRBD2 (6 bases each). The CDR3 has 19 amino acids. Germline CDR1 is SGHVS and CDR2 is FQNEAQ. Trimming removed 1 base from V and 3 bases from J, with 22 bases in between. CDR3 nucleotide sequence: TGTGCCAGCAGCTTAGATTTAACCCGGGGGCCACGCAGCTACAATGAGCAGTTCTTC. It yields the protein CASSLDLTRGPRSYNEQFF.

V and J are TRBV7-6 and TRBJ1-5; D gene unclear. Deletions cut 1 base from V and 6 bases from J, with 7 bases between. The CDR3 length is 13 residues. The germline CDR1 and CDR2 sequences are SGHVS and FNYEAQ. CDR3 protein: CASSLVEGQPQHF. CDR3 DNA sequence: TGTGCCAGCAGCTTAGTTGAGGGTCAGCCCCAGCATTTT. Using reference TRBV7-6 and TRBJ1-5 for the parts outside the CDR3, the full variable domain is GAGVSQSPRYKVTKRGQDVALRCDPISGHVSLYWYRQALGQGPEFLTYFNYEAQQDKSGLPNDRFSAERPEGSISTLTIQRTEQRDSAMYRCASSLVEGQPQHFGDGTRLSIL.

The gene calls are TRBV27 and TRBJ2-1, with D perhaps given as TRBD1 or TRBD2 (5 bases each). Germline loops: CDR1 MNHEY, CDR2 SMNVEV (reference sequence). The CDR3 extends over 15 amino acids. V was clipped by 6 bases and J by 6 bases, with 18 bases between them. The CDR3 loop reads CASSSRDQPFNEQFF. CDR3 in DNA: TGTGCCAGCAGCAGCCGGGACCAGCCCTTCAATGAGCAGTTCTTC.

The table lists this clone with a count of one. The CDR3 sequence: CSVAMGGGTAETQYF. CDR3 bases: TGCAGCGTTGCCATGGGGGGGGGCACGGCAGAGACCCAGTACTTC. The chain joins TRBV29-1 to TRBJ2-5; D possibly corresponds to TRBD2 (7 bases). V dropped 4 bases and J dropped 4 bases, with 19 bases sitting between them. Germline V gene sequence: CDR1 SQVTM, CDR2 ANQGSEA. This CDR3 has 15 amino acids.

The gene calls are TRBV4-1 and TRBJ1-1; 7 bases agree with TRBD1. Per the germline V gene, CDR1 is MGHRA and CDR2 is YSYEKL. Trimming at V came to 0 bases and at J to 1 base, leaving 2 bases not matched to a gene. The CDR3 contains 15 residues. In DNA, the CDR3 is TGCGCCAGCAGCCAAGACCCAGGGGGGAACACTGAAGCTTTCTTT. This gives the protein CASSQDPGGNTEAFF.

The rearrangement uses TRBV19 and TRBJ2-6, with unresolved D. V lost 6 bases to trimming and J lost 0 bases, with 6 bases between them. Germline V gene data show CDR1 as LNHDA and CDR2 as SQIVND (reference sequence). The CDR3 is 14 residues long. The CDR3 bases are TGTGCCAGTAGAACCAACTCTGGGGCCAACGTCCTGACTTTC. This codes for CASRTNSGANVLTF.

The J gene is TRBJ1-3, the V gene TRBV4-1; tentative D call: TRBD1 (5 bases). Trimming removed 2 bases from V and 0 bases from J, with 17 bases in between. This CDR3 is built from 18 residues. Germline CDR1 MGHRA, CDR2 YSYEKL. CDR3 protein: CASSQSRQGNFSGNTIYF. DNA for the CDR3: TGCGCCAGCAGCCAAAGCCGGCAGGGAAACTTCTCTGGAAACACCATATATTTT.

The chain has TRBV25-1 and TRBJ1-1; D perhaps matches TRBD1 (5 bases). The ends were cut back, 4 bases at V and 1 base at J, with 13 bases in the middle. This CDR3 has 15 amino acids. The germline gives CDR1 MGHDK, CDR2 SYGVNS. The chain's CDR3 is CASSVGGFGNTEAFF. The CDR3 DNA follows: TGTGCCAGCAGTGTTGGGGGTTTCGGGAACACTGAAGCTTTCTTT.

This CDR3 reads CASSTSTGGRTDTQYF. The CDR3 nucleotides are TGTGCCAGTAGTACCTCGACAGGGGGCCGTACAGATACGCAGTATTTT. The chain uses TRBV19 and TRBJ2-3, with 10 nucleotides matching TRBD1. The CDR3 runs to 16 residues. The trim removed 4 bases at V and 3 bases at J, leaving 7 bases unmatched. Germline loops: CDR1 LNHDA, CDR2 SQIVND (reference sequence).

The V and J genes are TRBV19 and TRBJ1-2; D is perhaps TRBD1 (5 bases). Deletions cut 6 bases from V and 4 bases from J, with 18 bases between. CDR1 and CDR2 from the germline V gene are LNHDA and SQIVND (reference sequence). The CDR3 runs 15 residues. DNA for the CDR3: TGTGCCAGTAGGCTCAGGTCGCAGGGTGCCTATGGCTACACCTTC. Translation gives CASRLRSQGAYGYTF.

The rearrangement uses TRBV19 and TRBJ2-5, with 8 positions matching TRBD1. The CDR3 consists of 15 residues. V lost 3 bases, J lost 1 base, and 4 bases stayed unmatched. Germline CDR1 reads LNHDA; CDR2 reads SQIVND (reference sequence). CDR3 residues: CASSIRQGPQETQYF. Here the CDR3 DNA reads TGTGCCAGTAGTATCCGACAGGGGCCCCAAGAGACCCAGTACTTC.

The rearrangement uses TRBV19 and TRBJ1-1; possibly TRBD1 for D (5 bases). CDR1 is LNHDA, CDR2 SQIVND, per germline (reference sequence). V was pared by 10 bases and J by 0 bases, with 12 bases between. This CDR3 comprises 13 residues. The CDR3 nucleotides read TGTGCCACTACGACAGACATGAACACTGAAGCTTTCTTT. Protein product: CATTTDMNTEAFF.

The J gene is TRBJ1-1, the V gene TRBV19, with TRBD1 matching 9 bases. Germline values: CDR1 LNHDA, CDR2 SQIVND (reference sequence). This CDR3 comprises 15 residues. V trimming: 10 bases; J trimming: 0 bases; junction bases outside the gene matches: 9. The CDR3 region is CATMTGGRVNTEAFF. CDR3 coding DNA: TGTGCCACCATGACAGGGGGGCGTGTGAACACTGAAGCTTTCTTT.

This chain uses TRBV30 with TRBJ2-3, with D possibly matching TRBD2 (6 bases). The CDR3 length is 14 residues. Trimming left V 3 bases short and J 1 base short, with 11 bases between. From germline, CDR1 is GTSNPN and CDR2 SVGIG (reference sequence). The CDR3 DNA sequence: TGTGCCTGGAGCCCAGCTAGCGGCACAGATACGCAGTATTTT. Translating gives CAWSPASGTDTQYF. Full variable domain (missing parts from reference TRBV30 and TRBJ2-3): SQTIHQWPATLVQPVGSPLSLECTVEGTSNPNLYWYRQAAGRGLQLLFYSVGIGQISSEVPQNLSASRPQDRQFILSSKKLLLSDSGFYLCAWSPASGTDTQYFGPGTRLTVL.

This rearrangement joins TRBV13 to TRBJ1-2; 10 positions agree with TRBD1. CDR3 size: 13 residues. CDR1 and CDR2 (germline): PRHDT, FYEKMQ (reference sequence). V lost 5 bases to trimming and J lost 6 bases; unmatched junction nucleotides: 3. CDR3 coding DNA: TGTGCCAGCAGCCCAGGGACAGGGGATGGCTACACCTTC. The encoded protein is CASSPGTGDGYTF.

The chain joins TRBV29-1 to TRBJ2-5; 7 bases align to TRBD1. The CDR3 contains 12 residues. Germline loops: CDR1 SQVTM, CDR2 ANQGSEA. With V trimmed by 8 bases and J by 1 base, 4 bases remained unmatched. Written as DNA, the CDR3 is TGCAGCTCACGGGACAGCCAAGAGACCCAGTACTTC. It codes for CSSRDSQETQYF.

The rearrangement uses TRBV9 and TRBJ2-1, with D uncertain. V was trimmed by 0 bases and J by 0 bases, leaving 7 bases between them. The CDR3 is made up of 15 amino acids. Germline lookup yields CDR1 SGDLS and CDR2 YYNGEE. CDR3 bases: TGTGCCAGCAGCGTAGTCCCGAGCTCCTACAATGAGCAGTTCTTC. Encoded protein: CASSVVPSSYNEQFF. The full variable domain, rest sourced from reference TRBV9 and TRBJ2-1, is DSGVTQTPKHLITATGQRVTLRCSPRSGDLSVYWYQQSLDQGLQFLIQYYNGEERAKGNILERFSAQQFPDLHSELNLSSLELGDSALYFCASSVVPSSYNEQFFGPGTRLTVL.

This clone occurred once. The V and J genes are TRBV6-1 and TRBJ1-2; D is undetermined. This CDR3 region has 19 residues. V lost 2 bases and J 4 bases, leaving 26 bases between the germline ends. Per germline, CDR1 MNHNS and CDR2 SASEGT. CDR3 DNA: TGTGCCAGCAGTGAAAAAGGAGGGCGGAGACCCACTTTTTTCTATGGCTACACCTTC. It encodes CASSEKGGRRPTFFYGYTF.